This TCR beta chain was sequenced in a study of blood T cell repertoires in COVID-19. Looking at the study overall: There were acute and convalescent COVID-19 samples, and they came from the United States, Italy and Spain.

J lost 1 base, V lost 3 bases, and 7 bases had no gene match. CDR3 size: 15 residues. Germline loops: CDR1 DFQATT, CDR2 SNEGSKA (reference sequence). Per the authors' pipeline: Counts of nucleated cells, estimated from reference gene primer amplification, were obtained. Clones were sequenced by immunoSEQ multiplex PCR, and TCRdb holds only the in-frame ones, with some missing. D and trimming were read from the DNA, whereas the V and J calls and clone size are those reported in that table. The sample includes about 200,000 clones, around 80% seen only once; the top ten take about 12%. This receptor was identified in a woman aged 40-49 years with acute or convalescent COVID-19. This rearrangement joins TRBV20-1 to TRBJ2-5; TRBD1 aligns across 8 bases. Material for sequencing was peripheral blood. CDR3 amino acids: CSASWAGGIQETQYF. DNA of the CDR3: TGCAGTGCTAGTTGGGCAGGGGGCATCCAAGAGACCCAGTACTTC.